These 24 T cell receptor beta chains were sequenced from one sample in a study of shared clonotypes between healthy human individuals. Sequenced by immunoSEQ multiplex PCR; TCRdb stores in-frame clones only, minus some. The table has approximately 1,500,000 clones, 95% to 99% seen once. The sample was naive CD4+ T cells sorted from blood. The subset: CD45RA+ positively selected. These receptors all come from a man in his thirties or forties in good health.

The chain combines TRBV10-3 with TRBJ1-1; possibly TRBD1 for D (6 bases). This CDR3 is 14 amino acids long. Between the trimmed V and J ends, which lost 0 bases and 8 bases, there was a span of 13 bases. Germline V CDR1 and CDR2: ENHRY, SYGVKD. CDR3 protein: CAISESPRQAEAFF. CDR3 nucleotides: TGTGCCATCAGTGAGTCCCCTCGACAGGCCGAAGCTTTCTTT.

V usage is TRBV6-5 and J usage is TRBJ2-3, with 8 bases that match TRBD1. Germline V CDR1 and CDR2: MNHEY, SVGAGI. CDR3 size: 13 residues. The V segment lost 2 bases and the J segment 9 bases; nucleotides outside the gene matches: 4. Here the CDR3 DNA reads TGTGCCAGCAGTTACGGCCGGGACAGGACGCAGTATTTT. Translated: CASSYGRDRTQYF.

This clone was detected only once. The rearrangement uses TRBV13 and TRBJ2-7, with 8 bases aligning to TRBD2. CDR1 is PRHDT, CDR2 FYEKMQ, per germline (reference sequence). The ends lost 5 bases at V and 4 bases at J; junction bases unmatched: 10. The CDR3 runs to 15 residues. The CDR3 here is CASSPRSGRNYEQYF. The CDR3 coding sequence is TGTGCCAGCAGCCCGAGAAGCGGGAGAAATTACGAGCAGTACTTC.

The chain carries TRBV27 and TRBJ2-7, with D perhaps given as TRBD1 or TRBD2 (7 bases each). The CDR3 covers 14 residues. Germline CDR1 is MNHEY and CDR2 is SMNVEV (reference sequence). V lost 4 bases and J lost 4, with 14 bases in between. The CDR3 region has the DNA TGTGCCAGCAGTTGGGCAGGGGGAGGGTACGAGCAGTACTTC. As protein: CASSWAGGGYEQYF.

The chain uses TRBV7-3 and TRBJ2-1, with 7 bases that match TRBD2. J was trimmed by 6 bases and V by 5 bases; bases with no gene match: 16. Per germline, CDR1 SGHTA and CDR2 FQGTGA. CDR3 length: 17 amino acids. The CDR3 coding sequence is TGTGCCAGCAGCCCCGGGGCTCGCGGGAGCTCGGGCAATGAGCAGTTCTTC. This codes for CASSPGARGSSGNEQFF.

CDR3 bases: TGTGCCAGCACTAGCCCCTCTCACTCTGGGGCCAACGTCCTGACTTTC. As protein: CASTSPSHSGANVLTF. The chain combines TRBV27 with TRBJ2-6, with a possible D match to TRBD2 (5 bases). Trimming cost V 7 bases and J 0 bases, with 13 bases left between them. Germline V gene data show CDR1 as MNHEY and CDR2 as SMNVEV (reference sequence). The CDR3 covers 16 residues.

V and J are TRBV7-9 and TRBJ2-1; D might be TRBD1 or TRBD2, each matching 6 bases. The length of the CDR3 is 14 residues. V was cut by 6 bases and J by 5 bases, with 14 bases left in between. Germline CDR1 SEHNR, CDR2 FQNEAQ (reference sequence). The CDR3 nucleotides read TGTGCCAGCAGGGCCGTGGGGGGCCACAATGAGCAGTTCTTC. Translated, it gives CASRAVGGHNEQFF.

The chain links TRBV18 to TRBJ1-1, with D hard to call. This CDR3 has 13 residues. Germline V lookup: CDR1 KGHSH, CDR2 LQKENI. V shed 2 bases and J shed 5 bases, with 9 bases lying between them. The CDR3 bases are TGTGCCAGCTCACCAACGGCCGGGACTGAAGCTTTCTTT. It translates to CASSPTAGTEAFF. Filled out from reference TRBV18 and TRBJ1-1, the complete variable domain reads NAGVMQNPRHLVRRRGQEARLRCSPMKGHSHVYWYRQLPEEGLKFMVYLQKENIIDESGMPKERFSAEFPKEGPSILRIQQVVRGDSAAYFCASSPTAGTEAFFGQGTRLTVV.

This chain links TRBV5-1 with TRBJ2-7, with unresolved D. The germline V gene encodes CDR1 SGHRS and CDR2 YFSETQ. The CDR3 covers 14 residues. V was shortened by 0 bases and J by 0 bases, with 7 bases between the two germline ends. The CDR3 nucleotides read TGCGCCAGCAGCTTGGGTGTAGACTCCTACGAGCAGTACTTC. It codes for CASSLGVDSYEQYF. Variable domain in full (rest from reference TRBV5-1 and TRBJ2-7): KAGVTQTPRYLIKTRGQQVTLSCSPISGHRSVSWYQQTPGQGLQFLFEYFSETQRNKGNFPGRFSGRQFSNSRSEMNVSTLELGDSALYLCASSLGVDSYEQYFGPGTRLTVT.

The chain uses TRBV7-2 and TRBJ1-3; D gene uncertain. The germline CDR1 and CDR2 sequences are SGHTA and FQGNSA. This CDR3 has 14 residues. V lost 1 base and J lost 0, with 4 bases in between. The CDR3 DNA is TGTGCCAGCAGCTTAGGAGACTCTGGAAACACCATATATTTT. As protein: CASSLGDSGNTIYF.

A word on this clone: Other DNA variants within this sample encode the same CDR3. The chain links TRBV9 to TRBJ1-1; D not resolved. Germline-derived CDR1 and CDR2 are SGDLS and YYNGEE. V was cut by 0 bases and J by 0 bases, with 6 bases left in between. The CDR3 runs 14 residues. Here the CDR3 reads CASSVGRLNTEAFF. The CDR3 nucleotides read TGTGCCAGCAGCGTAGGTCGGCTGAACACTGAAGCTTTCTTT.

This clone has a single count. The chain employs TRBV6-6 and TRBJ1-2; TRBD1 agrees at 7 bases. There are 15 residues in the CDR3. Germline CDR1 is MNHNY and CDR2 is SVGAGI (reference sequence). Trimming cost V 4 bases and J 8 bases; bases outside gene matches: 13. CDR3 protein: CASSSHDRVLGGYTF. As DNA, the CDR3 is TGTGCCAGCAGTTCCCACGACAGGGTACTGGGAGGCTACACCTTC.

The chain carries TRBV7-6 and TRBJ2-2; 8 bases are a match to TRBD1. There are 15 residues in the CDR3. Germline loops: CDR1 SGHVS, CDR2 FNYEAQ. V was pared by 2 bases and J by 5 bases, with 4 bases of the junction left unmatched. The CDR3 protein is CASSLKWTGTGELFF. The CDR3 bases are TGTGCCAGCAGCTTAAAATGGACAGGGACCGGGGAGCTGTTTTTT.

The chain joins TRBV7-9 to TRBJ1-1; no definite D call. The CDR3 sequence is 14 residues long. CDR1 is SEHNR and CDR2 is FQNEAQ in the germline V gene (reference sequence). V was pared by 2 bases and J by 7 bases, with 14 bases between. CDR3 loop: CASSLRHPYLEAFF. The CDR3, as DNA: TGTGCCAGCAGCTTAAGACACCCCTACCTTGAAGCTTTCTTT.

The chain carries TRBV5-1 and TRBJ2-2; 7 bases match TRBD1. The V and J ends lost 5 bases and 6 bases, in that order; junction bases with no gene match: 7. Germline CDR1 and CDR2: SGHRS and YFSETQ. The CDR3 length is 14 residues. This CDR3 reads CASRRDSPPGELFF. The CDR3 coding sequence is TGCGCCAGCAGACGGGACAGCCCACCCGGGGAGCTGTTTTTT.

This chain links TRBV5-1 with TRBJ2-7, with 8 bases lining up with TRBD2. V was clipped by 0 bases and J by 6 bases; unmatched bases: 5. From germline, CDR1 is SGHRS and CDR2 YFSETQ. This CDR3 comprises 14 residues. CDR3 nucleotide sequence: TGCGCCAGCAGCTTGGAACGGGAGGGTTTCGAGCAGTACTTC. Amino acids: CASSLEREGFEQYF.

CDR3 nucleotides: TGTGCCAGCAGCTTAGCGCTTGCTAGCGGGGCCTACGAGCAGTACTTC. It translates to CASSLALASGAYEQYF. This sequence joins TRBV11-2 and TRBJ2-7, with TRBD2 identical over 9 bases. Per the germline V gene, CDR1 is SGHAT and CDR2 is FQNNGV. The CDR3 consists of 16 residues. V was pared by 1 base and J by 2 bases, with 6 bases of the junction left unmatched.

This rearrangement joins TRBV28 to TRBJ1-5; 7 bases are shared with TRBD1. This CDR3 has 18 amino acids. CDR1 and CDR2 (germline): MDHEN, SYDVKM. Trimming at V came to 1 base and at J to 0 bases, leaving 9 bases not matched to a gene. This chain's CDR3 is CASSLFEGDRDSNQPQHF. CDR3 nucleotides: TGTGCCAGCAGTTTATTCGAGGGGGACAGAGATAGCAATCAGCCCCAGCATTTT. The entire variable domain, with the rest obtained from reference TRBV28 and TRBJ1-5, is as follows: DVKVTQSSRYLVKRTGEKVFLECVQDMDHENMFWYRQDPGLGLRLIYFSYDVKMKEKGDIPEGYSVSREKKERFSLILESASTNQTSMYLCASSLFEGDRDSNQPQHFGDGTRLSIL.

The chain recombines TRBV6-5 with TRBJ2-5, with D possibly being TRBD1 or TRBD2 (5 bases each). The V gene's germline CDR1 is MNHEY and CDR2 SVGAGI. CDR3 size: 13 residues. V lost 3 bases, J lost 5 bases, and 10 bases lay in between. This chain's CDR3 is CASSYSWGETQYF. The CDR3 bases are TGTGCCAGCAGTTATAGCTGGGGGGAGACCCAGTACTTC.

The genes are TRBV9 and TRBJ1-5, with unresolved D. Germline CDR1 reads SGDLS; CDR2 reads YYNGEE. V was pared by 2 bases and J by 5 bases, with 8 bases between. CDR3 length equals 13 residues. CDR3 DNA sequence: TGTGCCAGCAGCGTCTCCCAGGATCAGCCCCAGCATTTT. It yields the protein CASSVSQDQPQHF.

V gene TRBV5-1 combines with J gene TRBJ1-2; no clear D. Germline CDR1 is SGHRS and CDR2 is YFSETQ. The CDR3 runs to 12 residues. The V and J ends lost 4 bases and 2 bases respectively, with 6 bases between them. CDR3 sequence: CASSPLNYGYTF. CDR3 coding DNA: TGCGCCAGCAGCCCACTAAACTATGGCTACACCTTC.

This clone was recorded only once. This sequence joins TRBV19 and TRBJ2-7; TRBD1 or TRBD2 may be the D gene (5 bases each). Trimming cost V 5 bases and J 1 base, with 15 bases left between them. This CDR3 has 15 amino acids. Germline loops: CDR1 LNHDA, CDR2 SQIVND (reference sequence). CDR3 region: CASSLRDATSYEQYF. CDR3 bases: TGTGCCAGTAGTCTCCGGGACGCAACTTCCTACGAGCAGTACTTC.

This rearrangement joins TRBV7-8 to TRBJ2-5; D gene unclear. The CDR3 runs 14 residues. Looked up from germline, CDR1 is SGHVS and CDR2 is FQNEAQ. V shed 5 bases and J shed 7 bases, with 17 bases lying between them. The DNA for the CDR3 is TGTGCCAGCAGCCCTAGTCGGGCATTGGGGACCCAGTACTTC. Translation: CASSPSRALGTQYF.

The CDR3 spells CASSPIGMGAEAFF. CDR3 nucleotides: TGTGCCAGCAGCCCCATCGGGATGGGGGCTGAAGCTTTCTTT. The chain employs TRBV7-8 and TRBJ1-1; a weak D match, TRBD1 (5 bases). The CDR3 covers 14 residues. Germline CDR1 SGHVS, CDR2 FQNEAQ. The germline V and J ends were trimmed by 5 bases and 6 bases, with 16 bases remaining between them.